One sample yielded the 13 T cell receptor beta chains listed below, sequenced in a study of response to subunit inactivated influenza vaccine. TCRdb independently ran MiXCR on the RT-PCR reads; one entry per CDR3 protein. The profile covers some 500,000 distinct CDR3 sequences, with more than 15% appearing a single time and around 3% taken by the ten largest. Here the sequenced sample was CD4+ T cells sorted from PBMCs, taken less than 25 months after vaccination. These receptors all stem from a man aged 45-69 years who received an inactivated influenza vaccine.

This clonotype occurred a few times. The rearrangement joins TRBV20-1 to TRBJ1-5; TRBD1 matches at 9 bases. CDR3 size: 13 residues. The germline V gene has CDR1 DFQATT and CDR2 SNEGSKA (reference sequence). The chain's CDR3 is CSLDRGSSQPQHF. DNA of the CDR3: TGCAGCCTGGACAGGGGATCGTCTCAGCCCCAGCATTTT.

CDR3 sequence (DNA): TGTGCCAGCAGGGATTATTACGACAGGGGGAAGACTGAAGCTTTCTTT. It translates to CASRDYYDRGKTEAFF. The chain links TRBV6-1 to TRBJ1-1, with 9 positions matching TRBD1. V shed 6 bases and J 5 bases; nucleotides not matched to a gene: 13. This CDR3 is built from 16 residues. Looked up from germline, CDR1 is MNHNS and CDR2 is SASEGT.

This clonotype was seen a handful of times. The chain combines TRBV7-8 with TRBJ2-5; D might be TRBD1 (6 bases). The CDR3 spans 14 residues. V shed 4 bases and J shed 3 bases, with 12 bases lying between them. Germline V gene data show CDR1 as SGHVS and CDR2 as FQNEAQ. Here the CDR3 reads CASSSTGSKETQYF. Here the CDR3 DNA reads TGTGCCAGCAGCTCAACAGGGAGTAAAGAGACCCAGTACTTC.

This clonotype was detected many times. The chain carries TRBV12-3 or TRBV12-4 and TRBJ1-6; D remains ambiguous. The V and J ends lost 4 bases and 9 bases respectively, with 7 bases between them. There are 12 residues in the CDR3. CDR3 sequence: CASSSPSSPLHF. CDR3 DNA: TGTGCCAGCAGTTCCCCAAGTTCACCCCTCCACTTT.

This clonotype was counted between two and nine times. The rearrangement links TRBV7-9 to TRBJ2-3; D gene unclear. This CDR3 has 15 residues. Germline V lookup: CDR1 SEHNR, CDR2 FQNEAQ (reference sequence). V gave up 5 bases and J gave up 4 bases, with 16 bases separating them. This chain's CDR3 is CASSLRKGVADTQYF. Here the CDR3 DNA reads TGTGCCAGCAGCCTTAGAAAAGGCGTGGCAGATACGCAGTATTTT.

This clonotype has ten or more counts. The CDR3 coding sequence is TGTGCCAGCAGTTTCCGACTAGCCGGGGGAGAGACCCAGTACTTC. It specifies CASSFRLAGGETQYF. The chain links TRBV28 to TRBJ2-5; 7 bases fit TRBD2. Looked up from germline, CDR1 is MDHEN and CDR2 is SYDVKM. The V and J ends lost 3 bases and 4 bases, in that order; junction bases with no gene match: 8. The CDR3 totals 15 residues.

The genes are TRBV4-3 and TRBJ2-7, with D perhaps being TRBD1 or TRBD2 (7 bases each). V was shortened by 1 base and J by 4 bases, with 14 bases between the two germline ends. The CDR3 totals 15 residues. In germline, CDR1 is LGHNA, CDR2 YSLEER. CDR3 protein: CASSQAHRGLYEQYF. For the CDR3, the DNA is TGCGCCAGCAGCCAAGCTCACAGGGGACTATACGAGCAGTACTTC.

This clonotype was detected a few times. CDR3 sequence (DNA): TGCAGCATCCGCAGCGGGGCTTATGGGACAGATACGCAGTATTTT. It specifies CSIRSGAYGTDTQYF. J is TRBJ2-3 and V is TRBV29-1; the match to TRBD2 covers 7 bases. The CDR3 runs 15 residues. V lost 8 bases to trimming and J lost 3 bases; unmatched junction nucleotides: 14. Germline V gene sequence: CDR1 SQVTM, CDR2 ANQGSEA.

This clonotype was counted many times. V usage is TRBV7-8 and J usage is TRBJ2-1; 11 nucleotides agree with TRBD1. V gave up 0 bases and J gave up 7 bases; unmatched junction bases: 8. This CDR3 spans 17 amino acids. Germline CDR1 is SGHVS and CDR2 is FQNEAQ. The CDR3 spells CASSLAAGTGGTNEQFF. The CDR3 region has the DNA TGTGCCAGCAGCTTAGCCGCTGGGACAGGGGGTACAAATGAGCAGTTCTTC.

This clonotype was seen only a few times. V gene TRBV3-1 combines with J gene TRBJ1-6, with D unresolved. Trimming cost V 5 bases and J 3 bases, with 8 bases left between them. The germline V gene encodes CDR1 LGHDT and CDR2 YNNKEL (reference sequence). CDR3 length: 14 amino acids. CDR3 sequence (DNA): TGTGCCAGCAGCACTGGGAACTATAATTCACCCCTCCACTTT. Translated, it gives CASSTGNYNSPLHF.

This clonotype turned up a few times. V is TRBV7-2 and J is TRBJ2-5; D gene uncertain. Looked up from germline, CDR1 is SGHTA and CDR2 is FQGNSA. The CDR3 runs 15 residues. V shed 1 base and J shed 1 base, with 10 bases lying between them. CDR3 coding DNA: TGTGCCAGCAGCTTAGGCTCCCCCGGCCAAGAGACCCAGTACTTC. Encoded protein: CASSLGSPGQETQYF.

The table lists this clonotype with a few counts. The chain has TRBV20-1 and TRBJ2-5; TRBD2 might be the D (7 bases). Trimming left V 6 bases short and J 2 bases short, with 19 bases between. Germline CDR1 is DFQATT and CDR2 is SNEGSKA (reference sequence). This CDR3 has 15 amino acids. CDR3 bases: TGCAGTGCCCCCGCGGGGGCAGGACCTCAAGAGACCCAGTACTTC. It codes for CSAPAGAGPQETQYF.

This clonotype came up a few times. This chain links TRBV5-1 with TRBJ2-1; 8 bases agree with TRBD2. V trimming: 0 bases; J trimming: 4 bases; junction bases outside the gene matches: 6. Per the germline V gene, CDR1 is SGHRS and CDR2 is YFSETQ. The CDR3 totals 16 residues. The CDR3 sequence is CASSLAGSGGYNEQFF. For the CDR3, the DNA is TGCGCCAGCAGCTTGGCCGGGTCGGGGGGGTACAATGAGCAGTTCTTC. Variable domain in full (rest from reference TRBV5-1 and TRBJ2-1): KAGVTQTPRYLIKTRGQQVTLSCSPISGHRSVSWYQQTPGQGLQFLFEYFSETQRNKGNFPGRFSGRQFSNSRSEMNVSTLELGDSALYLCASSLAGSGGYNEQFFGPGTRLTVL.